The present TCR beta chain was sequenced within a study of T cell responses to AZD1222 COVID-19 vaccine. Broader study findings: Females outnumbered males among donors, who were mostly white British; clonal diversity was possibly underestimated.

Clones were sequenced by immunoSEQ multiplex PCR, and TCRdb holds only the in-frame ones, with some missing. The table includes 110,000 to 150,000 clones, over 75% detected once. Comment on this clone: The antigen remains unidentified.

The CDR3 totals 14 residues. In germline, CDR1 is LNHDA, CDR2 SQIVND (reference sequence). V lost 10 bases, J lost 4 bases, and 17 bases lay in between. The sequences come from peripheral blood, collected on day 0 of AZD1222 vaccination. This clonotype was sampled from an adult in good health. The chain links TRBV19 to TRBJ2-1; D perhaps matches TRBD1 (6 bases). The CDR3 here is CATKWDKNYNEQFF. Here the CDR3 DNA reads TGTGCCACCAAGTGGGACAAAAATTACAATGAGCAGTTCTTC.